The 16 T cell receptor beta chains presented below share a single source sample, sequenced in a study of blood T cells in healthy people across ages (dated by TCRdb to the mid-2010s). The protocol used for the library was 5' RACE. The instrument was an Illumina HiSeq 2500. A second PCR of roughly 7 to 11 cycles was performed with a sample-barcoded 5' primer and a J-beta primer mix. Through fastp at Q25 and MiXCR, TCRdb rebuilt clones from the public reads, retaining in-frame beta chains. Identical CDR3 proteins give one entry, which carries the most common genes and DNA. This sample has over 450,000 distinct CDR3 sequences in its table, and 20% to 30% of those were observed once. The ten largest clones add up to around 10% of the sample. This same sample was also taken into another study, of T cells of mothers and their children.

Sequenced input: blood. The receptor source for this set is a boy younger than 18 in good health.

This clonotype has just a few counts. This sequence joins TRBV12-5 and TRBJ2-7; 7 nucleotides agree with TRBD1. There are 16 residues in the CDR3. Germline V lookup: CDR1 LGHNT, CDR2 FRNRAP. The V segment lost 2 bases and the J segment 2 bases; nucleotides outside the gene matches: 9. This CDR3 reads CASGLPRRDSTYEQYF. For the CDR3, the DNA is TGTGCTAGTGGTTTGCCTAGAAGGGACAGTACCTACGAGCAGTACTTC.

This clonotype was seen a handful of times. The J gene is TRBJ2-5, the V gene TRBV9; 11 nucleotides agree with TRBD2. This CDR3 region has 15 residues. The V and J ends lost 2 bases and 5 bases, in that order; junction bases with no gene match: 5. Germline loops: CDR1 SGDLS, CDR2 YYNGEE. The CDR3 region is CASSVTSGSLETQYF. CDR3 nucleotides: TGTGCCAGCAGCGTTACTAGCGGGAGTTTGGAGACCCAGTACTTC.

The chain has TRBV29-1 and TRBJ1-2, with D unclear. Trimming left V 0 bases short and J 2 bases short, with 16 bases between. The CDR3 totals 16 residues. Germline V gene lookup returns CDR1 SQVTM and CDR2 ANQGSEA. CDR3 sequence (DNA): TGCAGCGTTGAAGAAAAAATGGGCCGTAGCAACTATGGCTACACCTTC. Translation gives CSVEEKMGRSNYGYTF.

The chain has TRBV2 and TRBJ2-4, with D perhaps matching TRBD1 (6 bases). The CDR3 spans 13 residues. The germline CDR1 and CDR2 sequences are SNHLY and FYNNEI. V was cut by 8 bases and J by 5 bases, with 13 bases left in between. This chain's CDR3 is CASHRVSENIQYF. The CDR3 DNA follows: TGTGCCAGCCACAGGGTATCAGAAAACATTCAGTACTTC.

On this clonotype itself: The CDR3 carries no conserved terminal phenylalanine or tryptophan, so it likely arises from a read error. This rearrangement joins TRBV4-3 to TRBJ1-4; possible D gene TRBD1, 5 bases. CDR3 length: 17 amino acids. Germline V CDR1 and CDR2: LGHNA, YSLEER. This chain's CDR3 is CASSQDSGFGGIEKLFS. The CDR3 DNA is TGCGCCAGCAGCCAAGATTCAGGGTTTGGGGGGATCGAAAAGCTGTTTTCT.

This rearrangement joins TRBV7-3 to TRBJ2-1, with a weak D call TRBD1 (6 bases). The CDR3 is made up of 15 amino acids. Deletions cut 4 bases from V and 5 bases from J, with 15 bases between. The germline CDR1 and CDR2 sequences are SGHTA and FQGTGA. The CDR3 sequence: CASSSYGQFDNEQFF. For the CDR3, the DNA is TGTGCCAGCAGCTCTTACGGACAGTTCGACAATGAGCAGTTCTTC. Complete variable domain (other parts from reference TRBV7-3 and TRBJ2-1): GAGVSQTPSNKVTEKGKYVELRCDPISGHTALYWYRQSLGQGPEFLIYFQGTGAADDSGLPNDRFFAVRPEGSVSTLKIQRTERGDSAVYLCASSSYGQFDNEQFFGPGTRLTVL.

This clonotype was counted a few times. This chain links TRBV7-3 with TRBJ1-2; D gene unclear. The CDR3 spans 13 residues. CDR1 is SGHTA and CDR2 is FQGTGA in the germline V gene. Trimming cost V 0 bases and J 6 bases, with 8 bases left between them. The CDR3 DNA is TGTGCCAGCAGCTTAACCGCCGTTGATGGCTACACCTTC. The encoded protein is CASSLTAVDGYTF.

The chain uses TRBV4-2 and TRBJ1-4, with a weak D call TRBD1 (6 bases). The CDR3 contains 15 residues. V lost 2 bases, J lost 7 bases, and 14 bases lay in between. CDR1 is LGHNA, CDR2 YNFKEQ, per germline. CDR3: CASSQQGGSSEKLFF. DNA of the CDR3: TGTGCCAGCAGCCAACAAGGGGGGTCGAGTGAAAAACTGTTTTTT.

Note on this clonotype: Relative to the germline gene, one junction end is altered; a read error may explain this. This chain connects TRBV5-1 to TRBJ1-1, with D unresolved. The CDR3 runs 17 residues. CDR1 is SGHRS, CDR2 YFSETQ, per germline. CDR3 in amino acids: CAGSLAGLPSMNTEAFF. Written as DNA, the CDR3 is TGCGCCGGCAGCTTGGCGGGTCTGCCGTCGATGAACACTGAAGCTTTCTTT.

V gene TRBV27 combines with J gene TRBJ1-1; D is uncertain. V was trimmed by 4 bases and J by 5 bases, leaving 5 bases between them. The CDR3 is 11 amino acids. CDR1 and CDR2 from the germline V gene are MNHEY and SMNVEV (reference sequence). In DNA form, the CDR3 reads TGTGCCAGCAGTTGGAAAACTGAAGCTTTCTTT. It encodes CASSWKTEAFF.

This sequence joins TRBV7-2 and TRBJ1-6, with D maybe TRBD1 (5 bases). The CDR3 loop spans 15 amino acids. Germline loops: CDR1 SGHTA, CDR2 FQGNSA. V dropped 3 bases and J dropped 7 bases, with 13 bases sitting between them. The CDR3 DNA reads as TGTGCCAGCAGCTTTGTCGGGGCTCTAAATTCACCCCTCCACTTT. It is translated as CASSFVGALNSPLHF.

Points on this clonotype: Relative to the germline gene, one junction end is altered; a read error may explain this. The chain has TRBV5-1 and TRBJ1-3, with TRBD1 as a possible D gene (5 bases). Germline CDR1 and CDR2: SGHRS and YFSETQ. The CDR3 length is 16 residues. The CDR3 sequence: CASSLNFRGDGNTICF. The CDR3 DNA follows: TGCGCCAGCAGCTTGAATTTTAGAGGGGATGGAAACACCATATGTTTT.

This clonotype has a single count. This rearrangement joins TRBV12-3 or TRBV12-4 to TRBJ2-1; D possibly corresponds to TRBD1 (5 bases). V was clipped by 8 bases and J by 6 bases, with 14 bases between them. The CDR3 contains 13 residues. The CDR3 is CASSRTNGNEQFF. CDR3 in DNA: TGTGCCAGCTCGAGGACAAATGGCAATGAGCAGTTCTTC.

This clonotype was seen ten or more times. The V and J genes are TRBV4-2 and TRBJ2-1; D uncertain. V lost 1 base to trimming and J lost 6 bases, with 13 bases between them. The CDR3 has 15 amino acids. The germline V gene encodes CDR1 LGHNA and CDR2 YNFKEQ. CDR3 loop: CASSQVKPFPNEQFF. CDR3 in DNA: TGTGCCAGCAGCCAAGTCAAGCCCTTCCCCAATGAGCAGTTCTTC.

This chain's CDR3 is CASSSPVRAVEQFF. The CDR3 nucleotides read TGTGCCAGCAGCTCCCCGGTTAGGGCTGTTGAGCAGTTCTTC. J is TRBJ2-5 and V is TRBV5-6; D is uncertain. Near its end, the DNA agrees better with TRBJ2-1, so the J call may be wrong. Germline V gene data show CDR1 as SGHDT and CDR2 as YYEEEE. This CDR3 has 14 residues.

At least ten counts were recorded for this clonotype. The chain uses TRBV6-2 or TRBV6-3 and TRBJ2-7, with D uncertain. Germline CDR1 MNHEY, CDR2 SVGEGT. This CDR3 has 13 amino acids. The V end was cut by 5 bases, the J end by 6 bases, with 14 bases between. For the CDR3, the DNA is TGTGCCAGCAGTGGAAAAGGGCCGCGCGAGCAGTACTTC. Translation: CASSGKGPREQYF.